One T cell receptor beta chain is described in this entry. This sample is drawn from a study of blood T cell repertoires in COVID-19. On the study more broadly: From T cells, B-cell-depleted T cells, or PBMCs came the material, which was cDNA or gDNA.

The CDR3 covers 13 residues. With 4 bases clipped from V and 5 bases from J, the junction kept 3 bases outside the gene matches. The germline gives CDR1 MDHEN, CDR2 SYDVKM. Cohort 3 donors were reported recovered after two negative PCRs, clearance, or symptom resolution. Generated by immunoSEQ multiplex PCR, the TCRdb table keeps only in-frame clones and is missing some. The table includes around 250,000 clones, around 84% detected once. Sequenced material: PBMCs or T cells enriched from blood (not recorded which). The V call is TRBV28, the J call TRBJ2-5; 8 nucleotides line up with TRBD2. The clonotype was recovered from a woman in her forties or fifties who had recovered from COVID-19. This CDR3 reads CASSSGRAETQYF. The CDR3 coding sequence is TGTGCCAGCAGTTCCGGGAGGGCGGAGACCCAGTACTTC.